These 8 T cell receptor beta chains originate from one sample sequenced in a study of control samples from healthy donors and cancer patients. The protocol was immunoSEQ multiplex PCR, while the TCRdb copy is restricted to in-frame clones and leaves out a portion. The sample has 30,000 or so clones; 70% to 90% are singletons. Specimen: formalin-fixed, paraffin-embedded tissue. All receptors come from a female donor with melanoma.

This chain connects TRBV7-9 to TRBJ1-2, with D possibly TRBD1 on 5 matching bases. The germline CDR1 and CDR2 sequences are SEHNR and FQNEAQ (reference sequence). Trimming removed 5 bases at V and 4 bases at J, with 14 bases between. The CDR3 is 14 residues long. CDR3 amino acids: CASSRPGTVYGYTF. The CDR3 DNA sequence: TGTGCCAGCAGCCGGCCGGGGACGGTCTATGGCTACACCTTC.

This clone has a single count. This chain uses TRBV2 with TRBJ2-3, with unresolved D. The germline CDR1 and CDR2 sequences are SNHLY and FYNNEI. The CDR3 is made up of 13 amino acids. The germline V and J ends were trimmed by 7 bases and 11 bases, with 19 bases remaining between them. The CDR3 region is CASIQSEAVGQYF. CDR3 DNA: TGTGCCAGCATTCAGAGCGAGGCTGTAGGGCAGTATTTT.

The chain has TRBV5-1 and TRBJ1-1; 7 positions match TRBD1. V dropped 7 bases and J dropped 2; count of bases not matched to a gene: 8. The length of the CDR3 is 14 residues. CDR1 and CDR2 (germline): SGHRS, YFSETQ. CDR3 sequence (DNA): TGCGCCAGCGGGGACACAGGGGCCAACACTGAAGCTTTCTTT. Its protein is CASGDTGANTEAFF.

This rearrangement joins TRBV2 to TRBJ2-6; D possibly matches TRBD1 or TRBD2 (5 bases each). Between the trimmed V and J ends, which lost 4 bases and 1 base, there was a span of 8 bases. CDR3 size: 15 residues. Germline V gene sequence: CDR1 SNHLY, CDR2 FYNNEI. CDR3: CASSAWGSGANVLTF. CDR3 coding DNA: TGTGCCAGCAGTGCGTGGGGGTCTGGGGCCAACGTCCTGACTTTC.

The rearrangement uses TRBV5-5 and TRBJ2-5, with D unclear. V was trimmed by 6 bases and J by 5 bases, leaving 11 bases between them. CDR3 length equals 12 residues. Germline CDR1 is SGHKS and CDR2 is YYEKEE (reference sequence). The CDR3 loop is CASTDAVETQYF. The CDR3, as DNA: TGTGCCAGCACCGATGCGGTGGAGACCCAGTACTTC.

The V gene is TRBV2, the J gene TRBJ2-1; 8 nucleotides agree with TRBD2. V dropped 5 bases and J dropped 8; count of bases not matched to a gene: 14. Germline CDR1 reads SNHLY; CDR2 reads FYNNEI. This CDR3 comprises 16 residues. The CDR3 nucleotides read TGTGCCAGCAGTTCCTCTAGCGGGCGGCTTAGCTATGAGCAGTTCTTC. Its translation is CASSSSSGRLSYEQFF.

The chain links TRBV7-2 to TRBJ2-5; D gene uncertain. Trimming stripped 1 base from V and 4 bases from J, with 7 bases between. The germline gives CDR1 SGHTA, CDR2 FQGNSA. The CDR3 is 13 residues long. The CDR3 spells CASSLGLAETQYF. Written as DNA, the CDR3 is TGTGCCAGCAGCTTAGGACTCGCAGAGACCCAGTACTTC.

There are a few counts of this clone. This chain uses TRBV7-9 with TRBJ2-3, with D possibly called TRBD1 or TRBD2 (6 bases each). The CDR3 has 15 residues. The V gene's germline CDR1 is SEHNR and CDR2 FQNEAQ (reference sequence). The V and J ends lost 5 bases and 2 bases respectively, with 14 bases between them. Here the CDR3 reads CASSHRGGYTDTQYF. The CDR3 DNA is TGTGCCAGCAGCCATAGAGGGGGGTACACAGATACGCAGTATTTT. Variable domain in full (rest from reference TRBV7-9 and TRBJ2-3): DTGVSQNPRHKITKRGQNVTFRCDPISEHNRLYWYRQTLGQGPEFLTYFQNEAQLEKSRLLSDRFSAERPKGSFSTLEIQRTEQGDSAMYLCASSHRGGYTDTQYFGPGTRLTVL.